This T cell receptor beta chain was found in a study of blood T cell repertoires in COVID-19. Study-level background: PBMCs, B-cell-depleted T cells, or T cells were the source of the cDNA or gDNA that made up the material.

Study processing details: Amplifying reference gene primers gave estimates of nucleated cell counts. Method: immunoSEQ multiplex PCR; TCRdb's copy keeps in-frame clones and lacks some. D and trimming come from the DNA, and the V and J calls and clone size come from that table. The repertoire holds roughly 150,000 clones, with more than 65% as singletons. This clone was picked up one time. The sequencing sample was made of peripheral blood. This TCR was sampled from a woman aged 80 or over with acute or convalescent COVID-19.

CDR3: CAWRSTGGGNTEAFF. The CDR3, as DNA: TGTGCCTGGAGATCGACAGGGGGCGGTAACACTGAAGCTTTCTTT. The chain is built from TRBV30 and TRBJ1-1; 10 nucleotides agree with TRBD1. This CDR3 has 15 amino acids. V was clipped by 3 bases and J by 2 bases; unmatched bases: 6. Germline CDR1 is GTSNPN and CDR2 is SVGIG (reference sequence).